These T cell receptor beta chains were read from a single sample in a study of cytomegalovirus exposure and HLA in healthy donors. Profiled with immunoSEQ multiplex PCR; TCRdb holds only in-frame clones, not every one. Found here are approximately 77,000 clones, nearly 80% of them singletons; the top ten hold 3.5% to 5.5%. Sequenced sample: PBMCs. Receptor source: a man aged 35-49 years in good health and CMV-seronegative. The CDR3 runs from the conserved cysteine through the conserved F or W. Fields, in order: J gene, V gene, D gene, clone size, CDR3 DNA, CDR3 protein. A D gene is named only where the DNA matches it firmly. Size values are once, few and many counts, or a class for expanded clones, and some rows have none.

>TRBJ1-2|TRBV29-1|TRBD1|NA
TGCAGCGCCGGGACAGGCCCCAGGTTGGGCTACACCTTC
CSAGTGPRLGYTF
>TRBJ1-5|TRBV15|TRBD1|NA
TGTGCCACCAGCAGAGATCCCTCGACAGGGTCCAATCAGCCCCAGCATTTT
CATSRDPSTGSNQPQHF
>TRBJ1-2|TRBV4-1|TRBD1|once
TGCGCCAGCAGCCAAGGACAGGGGATTACCTTTGGTGGCTACACCTTC
CASSQGQGITFGGYTF
>TRBJ1-5|TRBV5-1|TRBD1|NA
TGCGCCAGCAGCGTGGACAGGGGGGCCAATCAGCCCCAGCATTTT
CASSVDRGANQPQHF
>TRBJ2-7|TRBV28|NA|NA
TGTGCCAGCAGTTTGGGGGGTAGCGAGCAGTACTTC
CASSLGGSEQYF
>TRBJ1-5|TRBV28|NA|NA
TGTGCCAGCCGCGATAGTGGCAATCAGCCCCAGCATTTT
CASRDSGNQPQHF
>TRBJ2-5|TRBV15|TRBD2|NA
TGTGCCACCAGCAGAGTCGGGGGGGGAGAGACCCAGTACTTC
CATSRVGGGETQYF
>TRBJ1-1|TRBV29-1|TRBD1|NA
TGCAGCGTTGTGACAGGGCGGAACACTGAAGCTTTCTTT
CSVVTGRNTEAFF
>TRBJ2-7|TRBV7-9|TRBD2|medium-sized
TGTGCCAGCAGATCAGCGGGACTTCCCTACGAGCAGTACTTC
CASRSAGLPYEQYF
>TRBJ1-5|TRBV30|TRBD1|NA
TGTGCCTGGAGTTCGCGGACAGGAGGTGTCCAGCCCCAGCATTTT
CAWSSRTGGVQPQHF
>TRBJ2-2|TRBV7-3|NA|NA
TGTGCCAGCAGCTTACTCGCCGGGGAGCTGTTTTTT
CASSLLAGELFF
>TRBJ1-3|TRBV19|TRBD1|NA
TGTGCCAGTAGAGAGCTCGGACAGGGAAAGGGTGGAAACACCATATATTTT
CASRELGQGKGGNTIYF
>TRBJ1-5|TRBV18|NA|NA
TGTGCCAGCTCACCGGGCCCCAGTCAGCCCCAGCATTTT
CASSPGPSQPQHF
>TRBJ1-1|TRBV27|NA|NA
TGTGCCAGCAAAGACAGATTGAACACTGAAGCTTTCTTT
CASKDRLNTEAFF
>TRBJ1-5|TRBV6-5|NA|NA
TGCGCCAGCAGGAAGGCAGGGCCAAACAATCAGCCCCAGCATTTT
CASRKAGPNNQPQHF
>TRBJ2-2|TRBV30|NA|NA
TGTGCCTGGAGTGTACTTAGCACCGGGGAGCTGTTTTTT
CAWSVLSTGELFF
>TRBJ2-3|TRBV6-5|NA|few
TGTGCCAGCAGTTATGACGGGTACGGCACAGATACGCAGTATTTT
CASSYDGYGTDTQYF
>TRBJ2-1|TRBV5-1|TRBD2|NA
TGCGCCAGCAGCTTGGGAGCGGGATGGGGAAATGAGCAGTTCTTC
CASSLGAGWGNEQFF
>TRBJ1-1|TRBV5-4|TRBD1|NA
TGTGCCAGCAGCCCTGGACAGGGGAACACTGAAGCTTTCTTT
CASSPGQGNTEAFF
>TRBJ2-1|TRBV6-4|TRBD2|NA
TGTGCCAGCAGCGCAGACCCTTTTACTAGCGGGAGTGGCAATGAGCAGTTCTTC
CASSADPFTSGSGNEQFF
>TRBJ2-3|TRBV11-3|NA|NA
TGTGCCAGCAGCTTAGATAGCCGGGTTTCAGATACGCAGTATTTT
CASSLDSRVSDTQYF